The next 27 T cell receptor beta chains were all read from a single sample in a study of cytotoxic CD8 clonotypes in ibrutinib-treated CLL. The protocol was immunoSEQ multiplex PCR, while the TCRdb copy is restricted to in-frame clones and leaves out a portion. Here the sample spans approximately 330,000 clones, about 80% being singletons. The source material was PBMCs, sampled before ibrutinib treatment. These receptors came from a human donor with chronic lymphocytic leukemia.

This chain links TRBV9 with TRBJ2-3; D uncertain. In germline, CDR1 is SGDLS, CDR2 YYNGEE. This CDR3 spans 15 amino acids. Trimming removed 1 base from V and 4 bases from J, with 13 bases in between. CDR3 in amino acids: CASSVISLVADTQYF. CDR3 sequence (DNA): TGTGCCAGCAGCGTAATCTCGCTCGTTGCAGATACGCAGTATTTT.

CDR3 coding DNA: TGTGCCAGCAGCCAAGATAGGTCCGGTGAGCAGTTCTTC. This codes for CASSQDRSGEQFF. The chain has TRBV14 and TRBJ2-1, with no clear D. The CDR3 covers 13 residues. V was clipped by 0 bases and J by 9 bases, with 9 bases between them. The germline V gene encodes CDR1 SGHDN and CDR2 FVKESK.

The chain uses TRBV6-7 and TRBJ2-2, with TRBD1 matching over 7 bases. TRBV6-7 has ORF status, its function being uncertain. This CDR3 region has 15 residues. After removal of 6 bases from V and 5 bases from J, the junction contained 9 bases not matched to a gene. The CDR3 coding sequence is TGTGCCAGCAGGTACAGGGGTAATGGAACCGGGGAGCTGTTTTTT. Its translation is CASRYRGNGTGELFF.

J is TRBJ1-1 and V is TRBV18; D is perhaps TRBD1 (6 bases). Trimming removed 6 bases from V and 1 base from J, with 12 bases in between. Germline V CDR1 and CDR2: KGHSH, LQKENI. The CDR3 length is 14 residues. The CDR3 is CASSGKGGNTEAFF. The CDR3, as DNA: TGTGCCAGCTCGGGGAAGGGGGGGAACACTGAAGCTTTCTTT.

The chain employs TRBV9 and TRBJ2-7, with D possibly being TRBD1 or TRBD2 (5 bases each). The CDR3 totals 16 residues. The germline V gene has CDR1 SGDLS and CDR2 YYNGEE. Trimming removed 4 bases at V and 6 bases at J, with 23 bases between. The CDR3 DNA follows: TGTGCCAGCAGCCCCAGAACCGGGACGGTAACCGCCGAGCAGTACTTC. Translating it yields CASSPRTGTVTAEQYF.

V is TRBV7-8 and J is TRBJ1-2; 8 bases align to TRBD1. The V and J ends lost 5 bases and 3 bases, in that order; junction bases with no gene match: 8. The germline V gene has CDR1 SGHVS and CDR2 FQNEAQ. CDR3 length: 15 amino acids. CDR3 sequence (DNA): TGTGCCAGCAGCCAGGACAGGGCGTTACACTATGGCTACACCTTC. It encodes CASSQDRALHYGYTF.

The chain has TRBV7-2 and TRBJ1-2; D remains unclear. Trimming took 1 base from V and 1 from J, leaving 16 bases between them. From germline, CDR1 is SGHTA and CDR2 FQGNSA. This CDR3 contains 17 residues. The CDR3 protein is CASSLVLWGRDNYGYTF. The CDR3 region has the DNA TGTGCCAGCAGCTTAGTTCTCTGGGGTCGGGATAACTATGGCTACACCTTC.

The chain has TRBV14 and TRBJ1-3, with TRBD1 matching over 7 bases. This CDR3 is 16 amino acids long. Looked up from germline, CDR1 is SGHDN and CDR2 is FVKESK. V lost 4 bases and J lost 2; bases outside the gene matches: 8. Here the CDR3 DNA reads TGTGCCAGCAGCCCATTGGGACAGTGGACTGGAAACACCATATATTTT. As protein: CASSPLGQWTGNTIYF. The full variable domain, rest sourced from reference TRBV14 and TRBJ1-3, is EAGVTQFPSHSVIEKGQTVTLRCDPISGHDNLYWYRRVMGKEIKFLLHFVKESKQDESGMPNNRFLAERTGGTYSTLKVQPAELEDSGVYFCASSPLGQWTGNTIYFGEGSWLTVV.

The chain links TRBV19 to TRBJ2-1; TRBD1 matches at 10 bases. The CDR3 contains 15 residues. J was trimmed by 4 bases and V by 2 bases; bases with no gene match: 2. Germline CDR1 and CDR2: LNHDA and SQIVND (reference sequence). CDR3 sequence (DNA): TGTGCCAGTAGTATACCGGGACAGGGGTACAATGAGCAGTTCTTC. Amino acids: CASSIPGQGYNEQFF.

This clone turned up a few times. The chain recombines TRBV15 with TRBJ2-1; tentative D call: TRBD2 (6 bases). Germline assignment: CDR1 LNHNV and CDR2 YYDKDF (reference sequence). V lost 0 bases and J lost 7, with 16 bases in between. This CDR3 has 16 amino acids. The CDR3 sequence is CATSREVPGDVNEQFF. The CDR3 nucleotides are TGTGCCACCAGCAGAGAGGTTCCGGGAGATGTAAATGAGCAGTTCTTC.

J is TRBJ1-1 and V is TRBV5-8; D is ambiguous. Looked up from germline, CDR1 is SGHTS and CDR2 is YDEGEE. The CDR3 extends over 14 amino acids. Trimming removed 2 bases from V and 1 base from J, with 9 bases in between. Here the CDR3 DNA reads TGTGCCAGCAGCTTCTCAGGTCCGAACACTGAAGCTTTCTTT. It is translated as CASSFSGPNTEAFF.

The rearrangement joins TRBV5-1 to TRBJ2-7, with 7 bases aligning to TRBD1. This CDR3 has 16 residues. Germline CDR1 SGHRS, CDR2 YFSETQ. The V gene end was trimmed by 4 bases and the J gene end by 5 bases; junction bases not matched to a gene: 15. CDR3 in amino acids: CASSRTPETGWHEQYF. CDR3 coding DNA: TGCGCCAGCAGCAGGACGCCTGAGACAGGGTGGCACGAGCAGTACTTC. Full variable domain (rest looked up from reference TRBV5-1 and TRBJ2-7): KAGVTQTPRYLIKTRGQQVTLSCSPISGHRSVSWYQQTPGQGLQFLFEYFSETQRNKGNFPGRFSGRQFSNSRSEMNVSTLELGDSALYLCASSRTPETGWHEQYFGPGTRLTVT.

The rearrangement links TRBV30 to TRBJ1-3, with D unresolved. Deletions cut 0 bases from V and 4 bases from J, with 10 bases between. Germline V gene data show CDR1 as GTSNPN and CDR2 as SVGIG (reference sequence). The CDR3 loop spans 14 amino acids. CDR3 in DNA: TGTGCCTGGAGTGTATCGGGCGCCGGAAACACCATATATTTT. Translation gives CAWSVSGAGNTIYF. Together with reference TRBV30 and TRBJ1-3, the CDR3 gives the full variable domain: SQTIHQWPATLVQPVGSPLSLECTVEGTSNPNLYWYRQAAGRGLQLLFYSVGIGQISSEVPQNLSASRPQDRQFILSSKKLLLSDSGFYLCAWSVSGAGNTIYFGEGSWLTVV.

This clone was counted only a few times. The chain carries TRBV29-1 and TRBJ2-7, with 7 positions matching TRBD1. V lost 7 bases and J lost 4; bases outside the gene matches: 7. Germline loops: CDR1 SQVTM, CDR2 ANQGSEA. CDR3 length: 12 residues. Here the CDR3 reads CSARDRFYEQYF. The CDR3 DNA sequence: TGCAGCGCCCGGGACAGATTTTACGAGCAGTACTTC.

V usage is TRBV19 and J usage is TRBJ2-2; TRBD1 might be the D (5 bases). Per the germline V gene, CDR1 is LNHDA and CDR2 is SQIVND (reference sequence). V dropped 3 bases and J dropped 9 bases, with 14 bases sitting between them. The CDR3 extends over 14 amino acids. CDR3 residues: CASSIQGLTWELFF. The CDR3 DNA is TGTGCCAGTAGTATCCAGGGTTTGACCTGGGAGCTGTTTTTT. Drawing the rest from reference TRBV19 and TRBJ2-2, the complete variable domain is DGGITQSPKYLFRKEGQNVTLSCEQNLNHDAMYWYRQDPGQGLRLIYYSQIVNDFQKGDIAEGYSVSREKKESFPLTVTSAQKNPTAFYLCASSIQGLTWELFFGEGSRLTVL.

This clone was seen once. This chain uses TRBV30 with TRBJ2-7, with TRBD2 as a possible D gene (6 bases). V was shortened by 4 bases and J by 0 bases, with 13 bases between the two germline ends. The CDR3 contains 14 residues. Germline CDR1 GTSNPN, CDR2 SVGIG (reference sequence). As DNA, the CDR3 is TGTGCCTGGACCCCGGGACTTCGCTCCTACGAGCAGTACTTC. Encoded protein: CAWTPGLRSYEQYF.

V and J are TRBV11-1 and TRBJ2-2; 10 bases map to TRBD1. This CDR3 has 16 amino acids. J gave up 3 bases and V 5 bases, and 6 bases lay outside the gene matches. CDR1 and CDR2 (germline): SGHAT, FQDESV (reference sequence). CDR3 protein: CASSRRQGAHTGELFF. DNA of the CDR3: TGTGCCAGCAGCCGAAGACAGGGGGCGCACACCGGGGAGCTGTTTTTT.

This clone has just a few counts. The V and J genes are TRBV18 and TRBJ1-5; 7 nucleotides match TRBD1. V lost 5 bases to trimming and J lost 0 bases; unmatched junction nucleotides: 13. The germline CDR1 and CDR2 sequences are KGHSH and LQKENI. The CDR3 is 18 amino acids. CDR3 nucleotide sequence: TGTGCCAGCTCAACGGGTCCATGGGACAGCTATAGCAATCAGCCCCAGCATTTT. Translation: CASSTGPWDSYSNQPQHF.

Points on this clone: Other DNA sequences in this sample translate to the same CDR3. The V gene is TRBV25-1, the J gene TRBJ2-2; 9 nucleotides line up with TRBD1. Losses at the gene ends were 3 bases for V and 1 base for J; bases not matched to a gene: 3. This CDR3 has 16 residues. CDR1 MGHDK and CDR2 SYGVNS come from the germline V gene. The DNA of the CDR3 is TGTGCCAGCAGTGATCCGGGACAGGGGAACACCGGGGAGCTGTTTTTT. Amino acid sequence: CASSDPGQGNTGELFF.

This chain joins TRBV7-2 and TRBJ1-1; 9 bases fit TRBD1. Per the germline V gene, CDR1 is SGHTA and CDR2 is FQGNSA. This CDR3 region has 13 residues. J gave up 3 bases and V 6 bases, and 2 bases lay outside the gene matches. The CDR3 here is CASRRDRDTEAFF. In DNA, the CDR3 is TGTGCCAGCAGGCGGGACAGGGACACTGAAGCTTTCTTT.

This clone was seen a handful of times. The rearrangement uses TRBV25-1 and TRBJ2-7; TRBD1 is a possible D gene (5 bases). The V end was cut by 1 base, the J end by 2 bases, with 12 bases between. Germline lookup yields CDR1 MGHDK and CDR2 SYGVNS. The CDR3 contains 15 residues. The chain's CDR3 is CASSEWAGKTYEQYF. CDR3 nucleotide sequence: TGTGCCAGCAGTGAATGGGCAGGGAAAACCTACGAGCAGTACTTC.

The genes are TRBV4-2 and TRBJ1-2, with D perhaps matching TRBD1 (5 bases). Per germline, CDR1 LGHNA and CDR2 YNFKEQ. V was clipped by 3 bases and J by 8 bases, with 10 bases between them. The CDR3 contains 12 residues. The CDR3, as DNA: TGTGCCAGCAGCCACCCAGGGCTCGGCTACACCTTC. Its protein is CASSHPGLGYTF.

V and J are TRBV5-1 and TRBJ2-7; D possibly corresponds to TRBD2 (5 bases). The V gene lost 4 bases and the J gene lost 4 bases, with 12 bases spanning the gap. Germline CDR1 reads SGHRS; CDR2 reads YFSETQ. The CDR3 is 13 amino acids. CDR3 protein: CASSQAGWYEQYF. DNA for the CDR3: TGCGCCAGCAGCCAGGCGGGTTGGTACGAGCAGTACTTC.

The gene calls are TRBV2 and TRBJ2-1; 7 bases align to TRBD2. V lost 11 bases to trimming and J lost 7 bases; unmatched junction nucleotides: 14. Germline CDR1 SNHLY, CDR2 FYNNEI. The CDR3 is made up of 14 amino acids. CDR3 nucleotide sequence: TGTGCCGGCAAACTATGGGGGAGGGTAAATGAGCAGTTCTTC. It translates to CAGKLWGRVNEQFF.

V and J are TRBV6-6 and TRBJ2-3; D ambiguous. With 2 bases removed from V and 0 bases from J, the gap between germline ends came to 9 bases. The germline gives CDR1 MNHNY, CDR2 SVGAGI (reference sequence). The CDR3 runs 15 residues. The CDR3 DNA sequence: TGTGCCAGCAGTTACGATTCGCTGAGCACAGATACGCAGTATTTT. It translates to CASSYDSLSTDTQYF.

This clone turned up a few times. The genes are TRBV6-5 and TRBJ1-2, with a possible D match to TRBD1 (5 bases). V gave up 6 bases and J gave up 6 bases, with 14 bases separating them. Germline V CDR1 and CDR2: MNHEY, SVGAGI. The CDR3 sequence is 13 residues long. The CDR3 nucleotides read TGTGCCAGCAGACCTCCGGGGCGGCATGGCTACACCTTC. Translation gives CASRPPGRHGYTF.

This clone is a singleton in its sample. The rearrangement uses TRBV5-1 and TRBJ2-1, with D possibly being TRBD2 (6 bases). The CDR3 covers 15 residues. Per the germline V gene, CDR1 is SGHRS and CDR2 is YFSETQ. Between the trimmed V and J ends, which lost 4 bases and 2 bases, there was a span of 13 bases. This CDR3 is CASSASGSTYNEQFF. Here the CDR3 DNA reads TGCGCCAGCAGCGCCAGCGGGTCAACCTACAATGAGCAGTTCTTC.